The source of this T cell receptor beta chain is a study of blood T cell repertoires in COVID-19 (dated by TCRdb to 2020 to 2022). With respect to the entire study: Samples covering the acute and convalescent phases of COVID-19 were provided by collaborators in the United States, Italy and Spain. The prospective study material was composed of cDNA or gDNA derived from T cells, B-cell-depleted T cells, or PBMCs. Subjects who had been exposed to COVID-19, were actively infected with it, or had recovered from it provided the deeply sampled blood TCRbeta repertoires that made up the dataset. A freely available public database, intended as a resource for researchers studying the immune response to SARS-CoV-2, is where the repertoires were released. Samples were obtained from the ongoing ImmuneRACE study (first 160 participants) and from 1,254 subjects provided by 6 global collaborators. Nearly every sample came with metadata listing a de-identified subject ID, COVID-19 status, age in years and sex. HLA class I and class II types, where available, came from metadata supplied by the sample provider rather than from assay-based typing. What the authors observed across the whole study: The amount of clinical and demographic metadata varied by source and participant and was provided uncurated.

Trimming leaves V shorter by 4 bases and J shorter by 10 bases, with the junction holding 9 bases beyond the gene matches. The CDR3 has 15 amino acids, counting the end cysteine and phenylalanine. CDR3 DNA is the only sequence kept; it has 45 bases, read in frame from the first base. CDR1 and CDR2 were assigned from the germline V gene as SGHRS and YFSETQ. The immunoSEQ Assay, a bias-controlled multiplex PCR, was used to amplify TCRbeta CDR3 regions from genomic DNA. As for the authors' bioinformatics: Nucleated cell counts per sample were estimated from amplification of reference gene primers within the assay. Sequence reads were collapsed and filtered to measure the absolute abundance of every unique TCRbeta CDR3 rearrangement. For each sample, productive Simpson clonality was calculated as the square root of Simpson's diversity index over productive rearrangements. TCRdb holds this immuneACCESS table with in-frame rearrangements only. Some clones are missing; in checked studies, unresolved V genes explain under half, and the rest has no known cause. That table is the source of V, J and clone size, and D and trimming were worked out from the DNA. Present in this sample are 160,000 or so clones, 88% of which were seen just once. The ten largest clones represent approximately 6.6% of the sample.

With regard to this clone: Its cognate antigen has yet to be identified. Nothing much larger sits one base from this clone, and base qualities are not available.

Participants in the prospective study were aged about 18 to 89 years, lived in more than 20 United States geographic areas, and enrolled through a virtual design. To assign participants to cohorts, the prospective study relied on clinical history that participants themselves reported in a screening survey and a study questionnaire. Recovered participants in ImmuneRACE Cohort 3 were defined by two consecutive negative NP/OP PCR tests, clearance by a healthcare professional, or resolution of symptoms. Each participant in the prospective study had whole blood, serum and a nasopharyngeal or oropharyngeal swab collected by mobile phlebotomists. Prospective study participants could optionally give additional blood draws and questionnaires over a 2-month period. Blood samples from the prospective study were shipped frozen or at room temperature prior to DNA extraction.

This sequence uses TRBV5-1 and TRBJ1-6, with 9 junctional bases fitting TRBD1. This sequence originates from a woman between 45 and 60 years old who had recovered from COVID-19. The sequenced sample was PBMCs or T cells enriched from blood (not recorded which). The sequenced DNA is TGCGCCAGCAGCCCCAGGACAGGGGCGGAATCACCCCTCCACTTT. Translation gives CASSPRTGAESPLHF.